This T cell receptor beta chain was identified during a study of blood T cells in healthy people across ages. For the study at large: Using template switching, researchers captured about one barcoded beta molecule for each two T cells.

A word on this clonotype: Its antigen is unidentified.

Broader study findings: The unsorted PBMCs prevented any conclusive comparison of naive versus antigen-experienced cells. Donors of long life had a larger count of naive CD4+ cells and greater diversity than aged donors.

The CDR3 length is 13 residues. Trimming left V 0 bases short and J 6 bases short, with 7 bases between. In germline, CDR1 is SGDLS, CDR2 YYNGEE. Alongside a J-beta primer mix, a sample-barcoded 5' primer served in a second PCR lasting about 6 to 11 cycles. MiXCR, run by TCRdb on the 5' RACE reads, gives a single entry per CDR3 protein. Among 700,000 to 1,000,000 distinct CDR3 sequences, more than 40% were seen once, and the ten largest hold under 20%. The genes are TRBV9 and TRBJ2-1, with unresolved D. The clonotype originates from a man in his 60s in good health. Sequencing was carried out using blood. Here the CDR3 reads CASSVETINEQFF. CDR3 bases: TGTGCCAGCAGCGTAGAGACAATCAATGAGCAGTTCTTC.